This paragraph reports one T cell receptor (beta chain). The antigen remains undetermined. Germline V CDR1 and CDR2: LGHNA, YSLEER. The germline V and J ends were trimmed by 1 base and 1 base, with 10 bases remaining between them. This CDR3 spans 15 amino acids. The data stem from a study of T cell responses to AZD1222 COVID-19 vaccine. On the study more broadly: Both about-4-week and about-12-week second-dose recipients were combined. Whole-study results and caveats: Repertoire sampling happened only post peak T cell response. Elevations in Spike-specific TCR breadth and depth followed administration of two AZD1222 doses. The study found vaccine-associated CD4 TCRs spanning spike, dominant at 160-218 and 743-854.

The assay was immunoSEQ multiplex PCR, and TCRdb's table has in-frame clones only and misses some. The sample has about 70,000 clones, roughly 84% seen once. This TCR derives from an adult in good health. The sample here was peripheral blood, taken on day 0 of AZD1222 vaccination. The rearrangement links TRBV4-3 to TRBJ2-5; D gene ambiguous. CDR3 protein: CASSQVEGRQETQYF. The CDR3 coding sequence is TGCGCCAGCAGCCAAGTCGAAGGGCGCCAAGAGACCCAGTACTTC.